One and the same sample provided the 7 T cell receptor beta chains below, sequenced in a study of cytomegalovirus exposure and HLA in healthy donors. The PCR was carried out with 60 Vbeta primers and 13 Jbeta primers. Sequencing was performed with immunoSEQ multiplex PCR; in TCRdb, only in-frame clones are kept and a portion is missing. Among approximately 130,000 clones listed, about four fifths were seen once. Sequenced sample: PBMCs. All receptors derive from a young man in good health and CMV-seronegative.

The V gene is TRBV6-4, the J gene TRBJ2-5; a weak D match, TRBD2 (5 bases). CDR3 length equals 18 residues. Germline V gene sequence: CDR1 MRHNA, CDR2 SNTAGT. V was cut by 0 bases and J by 2 bases, with 19 bases left in between. CDR3 loop: CASSDSRRGRVIQETQYF. CDR3 nucleotides: TGTGCCAGCAGTGACTCCCGAAGAGGGCGGGTAATTCAAGAGACCCAGTACTTC.

In its sample, this clone was seen once. V usage is TRBV4-1 and J usage is TRBJ2-7; D might be TRBD2 (5 bases). Germline values: CDR1 MGHRA, CDR2 YSYEKL. Trimming took off 0 bases at V and 4 bases at J, with 16 bases between the two ends. There are 16 residues in the CDR3. The CDR3 bases are TGCGCCAGCAGCCAAGAAAAGAAGCGGACGAAATACGAGCAGTACTTC. Its protein product is CASSQEKKRTKYEQYF.

This clone came up a few times. The genes are TRBV2 and TRBJ1-1; weak D call: TRBD1 (5 bases). CDR3 length: 13 residues. V was pared by 4 bases and J by 4 bases, with 10 bases between. Germline CDR1 and CDR2: SNHLY and FYNNEI. The CDR3 sequence: CASSGGGSTEAFF. The CDR3 DNA sequence: TGTGCCAGCAGTGGGGGCGGGAGCACTGAAGCTTTCTTT. The entire variable domain, with the rest obtained from reference TRBV2 and TRBJ1-1, is as follows: EPEVTQTPSHQVTQMGQEVILRCVPISNHLYFYWYRQILGQKVEFLVSFYNNEISEKSEIFDDQFSVERPDGSNFTLKIRSTKLEDSAMYFCASSGGGSTEAFFGQGTRLTVV.

The chain uses TRBV12-2 and TRBJ2-5; the DNA was not compared with TRBD1, the D call given in the table. TRBV12-2 is given as a pseudogene. The CDR3 is 11 residues long. The CDR3 reads CASRPDRGLYF. DNA of the CDR3: TGTGCAAGTCGCCCCGACAGGGGGCTGTACTTC.

The V gene is TRBV10-3, the J gene TRBJ2-1; the D gene is possibly TRBD1 (6 bases). V was cut by 0 bases and J by 7 bases, with 7 bases left in between. The CDR3 length is 13 residues. CDR1 and CDR2 (germline): ENHRY, SYGVKD. The CDR3 DNA is TGTGCCATCAGTGAGTCTAGGGGGAATGAGCAGTTCTTC. Its translation is CAISESRGNEQFF.

The chain recombines TRBV7-9 with TRBJ2-3; D is perhaps TRBD2 (7 bases). From germline, CDR1 is SEHNR and CDR2 FQNEAQ (reference sequence). The V and J ends lost 8 bases and 3 bases respectively, with 15 bases between them. There are 14 residues in the CDR3. The CDR3 sequence: CASGGGPGTDTQYF. CDR3 sequence (DNA): TGTGCCAGCGGGGGGGGGCCGGGTACAGATACGCAGTATTTT.

This rearrangement joins TRBV11-2 to TRBJ2-5, with TRBD1 as a possible D gene (6 bases). Germline CDR1 reads SGHAT; CDR2 reads FQNNGV. The V and J ends lost 4 bases and 4 bases respectively, with 16 bases between them. This CDR3 region has 15 residues. The DNA for the CDR3 is TGTGCCAGCAGCTCCACACCACAGGGCAGAGAGACCCAGTACTTC. Translating gives CASSSTPQGRETQYF.